The rows below give T cell receptor beta chains drawn from one sample of a study of beta chain features in type 1 diabetes. The data were produced by immunoSEQ multiplex PCR, yet TCRdb's version contains in-frame clones alone and is incomplete. The sample has 52,000 or so clones; around 50% are singletons. Sequencing used Tregs from blood. The receptors derive from a woman between 40 and 55 years old with type 1 diabetes. Both conserved end residues are part of each CDR3. D genes are given only for firm matches. Part of the rows lack a size; the others show once, few, many or a class for expanded clones.

TRBJ2-1 | - | - | TRBV7-2 | CASSQEPRGEQFF | TGCGCCAGCAGCCAAGAACCCAGGGGTGAGCAGTTCTTC
TRBJ1-5 | - | - | TRBV2 | CASSSAKGNQPQHF | TGTGCCAGCAGTAGCGCCAAGGGCAATCAGCCCCAGCATTTT
TRBJ1-1 | - | - | TRBV6-6 | CASRGGNTEAFF | TGTGCCAGCAGGGGGGGGAACACTGAAGCTTTCTTT
TRBJ1-1 | - | TRBD1 | TRBV6-5 | CASSEGAGESEAFF | TGTGCCAGCAGTGAGGGGGCGGGTGAGAGTGAAGCTTTCTTT
TRBJ2-5 | - | TRBD2 | TRBV28 | CASSLYTTSEKETQYF | TGTGCCAGCAGTTTATATACCACTAGCGAGAAAGAGACCCAGTACTTC
TRBJ1-3 | few | - | TRBV7-9 | CASSSTLRGSPGNTIYF | TGTGCCAGCAGCTCAACCCTCAGGGGAAGTCCTGGAAACACCATATATTTT
TRBJ2-1 | - | - | TRBV5-1 | CASARGPYNEQFF | TGCGCCAGCGCGCGGGGGCCCTACAATGAGCAGTTCTTC
TRBJ2-7 | once | TRBD1 | TRBV28 | CASRPTGGSDEQYF | TGTGCCAGCAGGCCGACAGGGGGCTCTGACGAGCAGTACTTC
TRBJ1-5 | once | - | TRBV2 | CATRGRGGQPQHF | TGTGCCACCCGGGGGAGGGGAGGACAGCCCCAGCATTTT
TRBJ2-7 | - | - | TRBV7-2 | CASSLFQGSYEQYF | TGTGCCAGCAGCTTATTCCAGGGCTCCTACGAGCAGTACTTC
TRBJ1-1 | few | - | TRBV7-2 | CASSFANQGTEAFF | TGTGCCAGCAGCTTCGCCAACCAGGGGACTGAAGCTTTCTTT
TRBJ1-6 | - | - | TRBV7-2 | CASSLDRSPLHF | TGTGCCAGCAGCTTAGATCGGTCACCCCTCCACTTT
TRBJ1-2 | - | - | TRBV29-1 | CSVEDMSYGYTF | TGCAGCGTTGAAGATATGAGCTATGGCTACACCTTC
TRBJ2-5 | - | TRBD1 | TRBV6-1 | CASRRRGQETQYF | TGTGCCAGCAGGCGCAGGGGGCAGGAGACCCAGTACTTC
TRBJ2-1 | few | TRBD2 | TRBV5-1 | CASSWGLATRSYNEQFF | TGCGCCAGCAGCTGGGGACTAGCGACCCGCTCCTACAATGAGCAGTTCTTC
TRBJ1-2 | - | - | TRBV5-1 | CASSPQGPSYGYTF | TGCGCCAGCAGCCCACAGGGCCCCAGCTATGGCTACACCTTC
TRBJ1-2 | few | - | TRBV4-1 | CASSQGQYYGYTF | TGCGCCAGCAGCCAAGGACAGTACTATGGCTACACCTTC
TRBJ2-3 | - | TRBD2 | TRBV7-8 | CASGRAGGTSTDTQYF | TGTGCCTCGGGGCGAGCGGGAGGAACTAGCACAGATACGCAGTATTTT
TRBJ2-2 | - | - | TRBV9 | CASSLDLRGTGELFF | TGTGCCAGCAGCCTCGACCTCCGGGGCACCGGGGAGCTGTTTTTT
TRBJ2-1 | - | TRBD2 | TRBV7-2 | CASSGPGTSGRGEQFF | TGTGCCAGCAGCGGGCCTGGGACTAGCGGGAGGGGTGAGCAGTTCTTC
TRBJ1-1 | - | - | TRBV19 | CASSIREGSTEAFF | TGTGCCAGTAGTATCCGGGAGGGTAGCACTGAAGCTTTCTTT
TRBJ2-7 | - | - | TRBV5-1 | CASSLDNEQYF | TGCGCCAGCAGCTTGGATAACGAGCAGTACTTC
TRBJ2-1 | - | - | TRBV2 | CASRRGRGADNEQFF | TGTGCCAGCAGAAGGGGCAGGGGGGCCGACAATGAGCAGTTCTTC
TRBJ2-1 | - | TRBD2 | TRBV28 | CASRASGRDEQFF | TGTGCCAGTCGGGCTAGCGGGAGGGATGAGCAGTTCTTC
TRBJ1-5 | - | TRBD1 | TRBV6-6 | CASSTRTGGGNQPQHF | TGTGCCAGCAGTACCAGGACAGGTGGTGGGAATCAGCCCCAGCATTTT
TRBJ1-5 | - | - | TRBV2 | CASRVSEWSAQHF | TGTGCCAGCAGGGTCTCCGAATGGTCGGCCCAGCATTTT
TRBJ2-5 | - | TRBD2 | TRBV7-8 | CASSPIGRGTRQETQYF | TGTGCCAGCAGCCCCATTGGGCGGGGGACCCGTCAAGAGACCCAGTACTTC
TRBJ2-1 | - | TRBD1 | TRBV28 | CASSAGQGSYNEQFF | TGTGCCAGCAGTGCCGGACAGGGGTCCTACAATGAGCAGTTCTTC
TRBJ1-1 | - | - | TRBV5-1 | CASTQGGLNTEAFF | TGCGCCAGCACCCAGGGAGGATTGAACACTGAAGCTTTCTTT
TRBJ1-5 | - | - | TRBV6-5 | CASSPGAGEQPQHF | TGTGCCAGCAGTCCCGGGGCAGGGGAGCAGCCCCAGCATTTT
TRBJ1-6 | - | - | TRBV5-5 | CASSLDPSTDNSPLHF | TGTGCCAGCAGCTTGGATCCGAGTACAGATAATTCACCCCTCCACTTT
TRBJ2-1 | few | - | TRBV28 | CASSRRQLTYNEQFF | TGTGCCAGCAGCCGCCGACAGCTTACCTACAATGAGCAGTTCTTC
TRBJ1-2 | - | - | TRBV10-3 | CAISAYREGENGYTF | TGTGCCATCAGTGCATACAGGGAAGGGGAAAATGGCTACACCTTC
TRBJ1-2 | few | - | TRBV10-3 | CAISESGYGYTF | TGTGCCATCAGTGAGTCCGGCTATGGCTACACCTTC
TRBJ2-2 | - | - | TRBV2 | CASSGELTGELFF | TGTGCCAGCAGTGGTGAACTCACCGGGGAGCTGTTTTTT
TRBJ2-7 | - | - | TRBV7-2 | CASSLDGGTGEQYF | TGTGCCAGCAGCTTAGATGGGGGGACGGGCGAGCAGTACTTC
TRBJ2-6 | once | - | TRBV13 | CASSLDPRGANVLTF | TGTGCCAGCAGCTTAGATCCCCGGGGAGCCAACGTCCTGACTTTC
TRBJ1-1 | few | - | TRBV4-1 | CASSQEGQGGTEAFF | TGCGCCAGCAGCCAAGAGGGTCAGGGAGGAACTGAAGCTTTCTTT
TRBJ2-4 | - | - | TRBV2 | CASSGGRGNIQYF | TGTGCCAGCAGTGGGGGCAGAGGAAACATTCAGTACTTC
TRBJ2-2 | - | - | TRBV7-7 | CASSSAGGELFF | TGTGCCAGCAGCTCCGCGGGCGGGGAGCTGTTTTTT
TRBJ2-1 | - | - | TRBV4-1 | CASSQVRLLTYNEQFF | TGCGCCAGCAGCCAAGTCAGGCTCCTAACCTACAATGAGCAGTTCTTC
TRBJ1-6 | - | - | TRBV6-5 | CASSYDSHRPLHF | TGTGCCAGCAGTTACGACAGCCACCGGCCCCTCCACTTT
TRBJ2-3 | few | - | TRBV10-3 | CAIGRSSTDTQYF | TGTGCCATCGGTCGGTCCAGCACAGATACGCAGTATTTT
TRBJ1-1 | - | TRBD1 | TRBV4-1 | CASSQPRGQMNTEAFF | TGCGCCAGCAGCCAGCCCAGGGGACAGATGAACACTGAAGCTTTCTTT
TRBJ1-1 | - | - | TRBV4-1 | CASSQDIWTGNTEAFF | TGCGCCAGCAGCCAAGATATTTGGACGGGAAACACTGAAGCTTTCTTT
TRBJ1-1 | - | - | TRBV5-1 | CASRMGTGNTEAFF | TGCGCCAGCAGAATGGGCACAGGGAACACTGAAGCTTTCTTT
TRBJ1-2 | once | TRBD1 | TRBV5-6 | CASSFFGTGIDESYTF | TGTGCCAGCAGCTTTTTTGGGACAGGAATTGACGAAAGCTACACCTTC
TRBJ2-6 | - | - | TRBV19 | CASSISTLGRSSGANVLTF | TGTGCCAGTAGTATTTCCACTCTAGGAAGGTCCTCTGGGGCCAACGTCCTGACTTTC
TRBJ2-7 | - | TRBD1 | TRBV28 | CASSATGTVGSEQYF | TGTGCCAGCAGCGCTACCGGGACAGTCGGGTCCGAGCAGTACTTC
TRBJ2-1 | - | TRBD2 | TRBV27 | CASSLLIGLAFYNEQFF | TGTGCCAGCAGTTTATTAATAGGACTAGCCTTCTACAATGAGCAGTTCTTC
TRBJ1-1 | - | TRBD1 | TRBV4-3 | CASRVTGRNTEAFF | TGCGCCAGCAGGGTGACAGGGAGGAACACTGAAGCTTTCTTT
TRBJ2-1 | once | TRBD1 | TRBV5-1 | CASSRGTGDYNEQFF | TGCGCCAGCAGCCGCGGGACAGGAGATTACAATGAGCAGTTCTTC
TRBJ2-7 | - | - | TRBV5-1 | CASSLGGGSYEQYF | TGCGCCAGCAGCTTGGGAGGGGGCTCCTACGAGCAGTACTTC
TRBJ2-7 | - | - | TRBV5-6 | CASSLRGGTYEQYF | TGTGCCAGCAGCTTGAGGGGGGGGACCTACGAGCAGTACTTC